This T cell receptor (beta chain) is from a study of vaccination and CD4 T cells after COVID-19. Overall study context: Two doses of either BNT162b2 or mRNA-1273 vaccine went to participants. The post-COVID sampling time was a median about 100 days after diagnosis, ranging from 35 to 161. General observations from the study: The authors identified 304 of 307 vaccine-specific clones in convalescent patients as spike mono-reactive.

Scientists ran DNA taken from cultured CD4+ T cells through the Oncomine TCR Beta short-read assay for sequencing. TCRdb independently ran MiXCR on the PCR reads; one entry per CDR3 protein. The sample gives roughly 28,000 distinct CDR3 sequences, about 60% of which show up once; less than 20% is in the top ten. With regard to this clonotype: Its specificity is not known.

Documented treatment: roughly ten-day PBMC culture with coronavirus spike peptide pools or control peptides (ViraFEST assay). The germline V gene encodes CDR1 KGHDR and CDR2 SFDVKD. Trimming at V came to 5 bases and at J to 0 bases, leaving 3 bases not matched to a gene. CDR3 length: 15 residues. The source of this sequence is a human donor who received a COVID-19 vaccine. The genes are TRBV24-1 and TRBJ2-3, with TRBD2 matching over 8 bases. The sequencing here drew on CD4+ T cells from blood, cultured in vitro, taken after SARS-CoV-2 vaccination. CDR3 nucleotides: TGTGCCACCAGTGTAGCGGGGCCGAGCACAGATACGCAGTATTTT. Translating it yields CATSVAGPSTDTQYF.